The T cell receptor beta chain under discussion was sequenced for a study of shared clonotypes between healthy human individuals. Overall study findings and caveats: Non-shared clonotypes showed lower generation probabilities than clonotypes common to all four donors.

For this clone: Its matching antigen is unknown.

Sequencing used immunoSEQ multiplex PCR; TCRdb keeps in-frame clones, though not all of them. The sample records some 2.1 million clones, over 85% being singletons. Terminally differentiated effector memory CD45RA+ cells were excluded from the naive CD8 cells, which were CD45RO-negative and positively selected for CCR7. Nashville, Tennessee was home to all donors, who were Caucasian adults. Unmatched junction bases numbered 7, after V lost 0 bases and J lost 5 bases. The CDR3 loop spans 15 amino acids. From germline, CDR1 is GTSNPN and CDR2 SVGIG (reference sequence). Sequencing used naive CD8+ T cells from PBMCs. This clonotype was obtained from a man aged 18 to 30 in good health. Some clones in this sample may be carry-over from other donors' samples. The chain combines TRBV30 with TRBJ1-1, with TRBD1 identical over 9 bases. CDR3 loop: CAWSVRTGGWTEAFF. In DNA, the CDR3 is TGTGCCTGGAGTGTACGAACAGGGGGCTGGACTGAAGCTTTCTTT. Supplemented by reference TRBV30 and TRBJ1-1, the full variable domain reads SQTIHQWPATLVQPVGSPLSLECTVEGTSNPNLYWYRQAAGRGLQLLFYSVGIGQISSEVPQNLSASRPQDRQFILSSKKLLLSDSGFYLCAWSVRTGGWTEAFFGQGTRLTVV.